The 21 T cell receptor beta chains given below trace back to one sample, sequenced in a study of CXCR3-negative and CXCR3-positive naive CD8 T cells. The authors made the TRB cDNA libraries by 5' RACE using UMI labels. TCRdb re-called the 5' RACE reads, yielding one record per CDR3 amino acid sequence without DNA. The specimen's table records around 140,000 distinct CDR3 sequences. Sequencing used naive CXCR3- CD8+ T cells from blood. Documented subset: CD45RO-CCR7+CD27+CD95- naive CD8+ T cells lacking CXCR3 (TNR3-). These receptors all stem from a human donor in good health. Some clones in this sample may be carry-over from other donors' samples.

The chain combines TRBV4-3 with TRBJ2-7; there is no DNA to check the TCRdb D call of TRBD2. The CDR3 contains 14 residues. Per the germline V gene, CDR1 is LGHNA and CDR2 is YSLEER. The chain's CDR3 is CASGRDIGGDEQYF.

The chain employs TRBV2 and TRBJ2-2; the D call of TRBD2 rests on TCRdb alone, since no DNA is present to check it. This CDR3 is 14 amino acids long. CDR1 is SNHLY, CDR2 FYNNEI, per germline. CDR3: CASIPGLLAGELFF.

The gene calls are TRBV29-1 and TRBJ2-3. The germline CDR1 and CDR2 sequences are SQVTM and ANQGSEA. CDR3 length: 14 amino acids. The CDR3 sequence: CSVEDRQATDTQYF.

This chain uses TRBV20-1 with TRBJ2-7; as DNA is missing, the TRBD1 call by TCRdb cannot be tested. Germline CDR1 is DFQATT and CDR2 is SNEGSKA (reference sequence). The CDR3 runs 14 residues. The CDR3 spells CSPKDGGGIDEQYF.

CDR3 sequence: CASSLGLLSGGPKMNTGELFF. This rearrangement joins TRBV7-7 to TRBJ2-2; TCRdb proposes TRBD2, but this gene call is untestable without DNA. The CDR3 runs 21 residues. Germline values: CDR1 SSHAT, CDR2 FNYEAQ (reference sequence). The entire variable domain, with the rest obtained from reference TRBV7-7 and TRBJ2-2, is as follows: GAGVSQSPRYKVTKRGQDVTLRCDPISSHATLYWYQQALGQGPEFLTYFNYEAQPDKSGLPSDRFSAERPEGSISTLTIQRTEQRDSAMYRCASSLGLLSGGPKMNTGELFFGEGSRLTVL.

The chain employs TRBV5-1 and TRBJ2-1; TCRdb calls TRBD2, which cannot be checked without DNA. Germline V gene lookup returns CDR1 SGHRS and CDR2 YFSETQ. CDR3 length equals 16 residues. The CDR3 is CASSPRRWEGDNEQFF.

The rearrangement joins TRBV12-3 or TRBV12-4 to TRBJ1-6; no DNA is available, so the TRBD1 call from TCRdb remains unchecked. CDR3 length equals 20 residues. This chain's CDR3 is CASSFLSGTGGKLYNSPLHF.

V usage is TRBV4-2 and J usage is TRBJ2-4; TCRdb gives TRBD2 as the D gene, but with no DNA this cannot be confirmed. CDR3 length equals 16 residues. CDR1 and CDR2 from the germline V gene are LGHNA and YNFKEQ. CDR3 protein: CASSPTSGSGYDIQYF.

This chain connects TRBV19 to TRBJ1-5; checking the TCRdb D call of TRBD1 is not possible without DNA. The length of the CDR3 is 17 residues. In germline, CDR1 is LNHDA, CDR2 SQIVND (reference sequence). CDR3 amino acids: CASSTGQPLYSNQPQHF.

The rearrangement joins TRBV20-1 to TRBJ2-5. Per germline, CDR1 DFQATT and CDR2 SNEGSKA (reference sequence). The CDR3 totals 14 residues. The CDR3 here is CSASHFSQAETQYF.

The genes are TRBV15 and TRBJ2-1; TCRdb outputs TRBD1, but without DNA this stays unchecked. Germline CDR1 reads LNHNV; CDR2 reads YYDKDF (reference sequence). The CDR3 consists of 14 residues. CDR3 sequence reads: CATDGQESYNEQFF.

The chain links TRBV7-9 to TRBJ1-1. The CDR3 loop spans 14 amino acids. Germline values: CDR1 SEHNR, CDR2 FQNEAQ (reference sequence). CDR3 in amino acids: CASSPALQNTVAFF.

The rearrangement joins TRBV20-1 to TRBJ2-2; no DNA is available, so the TRBD2 call from TCRdb remains unchecked. Germline CDR1 and CDR2: DFQATT and SNEGSKA (reference sequence). The CDR3 sequence is 13 residues long. The CDR3 region is CSAPGPNTGELFF.

The V call is TRBV7-2, the J call TRBJ1-6; TCRdb's assignment of TRBD1 cannot be checked, as there is no DNA. There are 16 residues in the CDR3. Germline CDR1 and CDR2: SGHTA and FQGNSA. The CDR3 region is CASSSGHSSYNSPLHF.

The chain uses TRBV7-6 and TRBJ2-1; TCRdb outputs TRBD2, but without DNA this stays unchecked. The CDR3 sequence is 16 residues long. Germline V gene sequence: CDR1 SGHVS, CDR2 FNYEAQ. The CDR3 is CASSLGVAGFYNEQFF.

This chain connects TRBV7-9 to TRBJ2-5; with no DNA, the TCRdb D assignment of TRBD1 cannot be verified. This CDR3 region has 14 residues. Germline values: CDR1 SEHNR, CDR2 FQNEAQ (reference sequence). CDR3 sequence: CASSKTGNQETQYF.

The chain carries TRBV9 and TRBJ2-1. Germline CDR1 and CDR2: SGDLS and YYNGEE. This CDR3 is built from 12 residues. This CDR3 is CASSVAGNEQFF.

The chain combines TRBV29-1 with TRBJ2-3; the TRBD2 assignment by TCRdb is unverifiable without DNA. Germline CDR1 is SQVTM and CDR2 is ANQGSEA. This CDR3 is built from 17 residues. The CDR3 spells CSVEDPLAGGTTDTQYF.

This chain's CDR3 is CATSRVAGGPVADTQYF. The rearrangement joins TRBV15 to TRBJ2-3; absent DNA, TCRdb's TRBD2 call cannot be checked. Germline V lookup: CDR1 LNHNV, CDR2 YYDKDF (reference sequence). The CDR3 length is 17 residues.

The chain carries TRBV19 and TRBJ1-5. The CDR3 has 15 amino acids. Germline V gene data show CDR1 as LNHDA and CDR2 as SQIVND (reference sequence). CDR3 residues: CASSIRDADNQPQHF.

The CDR3 reads CASGGEGSTEAFF. The chain is built from TRBV12-5 and TRBJ1-1. CDR3 length equals 13 residues. Germline V gene lookup returns CDR1 LGHNT and CDR2 FRNRAP.